This T cell receptor beta chain came from a study of blood T cell repertoires in COVID-19. With 2 bases removed from V and 7 bases from J, the gap between germline ends came to 8 bases. Germline CDR1 is MGHRA and CDR2 is YSYEKL. This CDR3 region has 13 residues. The assay was immunoSEQ multiplex PCR, and TCRdb's table has in-frame clones only and misses some. The data contain about 310,000 clones, approximately 85% of them singletons. The chain is built from TRBV4-1 and TRBJ1-4; D gene ambiguous. What was sequenced was PBMCs or T cells enriched from blood (not recorded which). This TCR was recovered from a man aged 25 to 40 who had recovered from COVID-19. DNA of the CDR3: TGCGCCAGCAGCCAAAGTGCAGGTGAAAAACTGTTTTTT. Translated: CASSQSAGEKLFF.